Following are 20 T cell receptor beta chains from one sample sequenced in a study of T cells in localized non-small cell lung cancer. Sequencing used immunoSEQ multiplex PCR; TCRdb keeps in-frame clones, though not all of them. Here the sample spans 20,000 to 30,000 clones, more than 85% being singletons. Sequencing used peripheral blood, obtained before any cancer treatment. The source of these receptors is a woman aged 35 to 70 with stage I lung adenocarcinoma.

The chain is built from TRBV20-1 and TRBJ2-1; D gene ambiguous. The germline CDR1 and CDR2 sequences are DFQATT and SNEGSKA (reference sequence). The CDR3 runs to 11 residues. V lost 6 bases to trimming and J lost 13 bases, with 16 bases between them. The chain's CDR3 is CSAYKDPGQFF. The CDR3, as DNA: TGCAGTGCGTACAAAGACCCCGGCCAGTTCTTC.

The gene calls are TRBV5-8 and TRBJ2-2; D ambiguous. Trimming removed 0 bases at V and 7 bases at J, with 10 bases between. This CDR3 comprises 14 residues. Germline V gene lookup returns CDR1 SGHTS and CDR2 YDEGEE. CDR3 DNA sequence: TGTGCCAGCAGCTTGGAACCAGCCGACGGGGAGCTGTTTTTT. Encoded protein: CASSLEPADGELFF.

The CDR3 nucleotides read TGCGCCAGCAGCCCACAGGTCTCTGGAAACACCATATATTTT. Protein product: CASSPQVSGNTIYF. V usage is TRBV5-1 and J usage is TRBJ1-3; D is possibly TRBD1 (5 bases). The CDR3 length is 14 residues. V was cut by 4 bases and J by 0 bases, with 8 bases left in between. The germline gives CDR1 SGHRS, CDR2 YFSETQ.

The chain employs TRBV28 and TRBJ2-5; maybe TRBD1 (5 bases). Deletions cut 6 bases from V and 2 bases from J, with 10 bases between. The CDR3 loop spans 13 amino acids. The germline V gene encodes CDR1 MDHEN and CDR2 SYDVKM. CDR3 sequence reads: CASRRRVQETQYF. In nucleotides, the CDR3 is TGTGCCAGCAGGCGCAGGGTTCAAGAGACCCAGTACTTC.

The chain employs TRBV2 and TRBJ2-5, with 8 positions matching TRBD2. Germline CDR1 and CDR2: SNHLY and FYNNEI. This CDR3 comprises 15 residues. The trim removed 7 bases at V and 5 bases at J, leaving 12 bases unmatched. This CDR3 reads CASIPGTRVSETQYF. In DNA, the CDR3 is TGTGCCAGCATTCCGGGGACTAGGGTCTCGGAGACCCAGTACTTC.

A single count supports this clone. V usage is TRBV19 and J usage is TRBJ2-4; the match to TRBD1 covers 7 bases. Trimming took 9 bases from V and 0 from J; bases not matched to a gene: 14. CDR1 is LNHDA, CDR2 SQIVND, per germline (reference sequence). The CDR3 is 17 residues long. The chain's CDR3 is CARDRDSILLAKNIQYF. The CDR3, as DNA: TGTGCCAGAGACCGGGACAGTATCTTACTAGCCAAAAACATTCAGTACTTC.

This chain joins TRBV11-2 and TRBJ2-3; no clear D gene. Trimming removed 1 base from V and 2 bases from J, with 19 bases in between. Looked up from germline, CDR1 is SGHAT and CDR2 is FQNNGV. The CDR3 has 18 residues. CDR3 region: CASSLGRTTFTPTDTQYF. The DNA for the CDR3 is TGTGCCAGCAGCTTAGGCAGGACCACATTCACCCCCACAGATACGCAGTATTTT.

This chain joins TRBV18 and TRBJ2-7, with TRBD2 matching over 12 bases. The J segment lost 6 bases and the V segment lost 4 bases, leaving 10 bases of the junction unmatched. CDR3 length: 16 residues. From germline, CDR1 is KGHSH and CDR2 LQKENI. CDR3 in amino acids: CASSLFVGLAGSEQYF. CDR3 sequence (DNA): TGTGCCAGCTCACTCTTCGTCGGACTAGCGGGAAGCGAGCAGTACTTC.

This clone appeared a single time. The V and J genes are TRBV19 and TRBJ2-7; TRBD1 might be the D (7 bases). The CDR3 length is 14 residues. Germline V CDR1 and CDR2: LNHDA, SQIVND (reference sequence). Between the trimmed V and J ends, which lost 1 base and 2 bases, there was a span of 9 bases. The CDR3 DNA is TGTGCCAGTAGTATAGGCAGGGGGGCCTACGAGCAGTACTTC. Encoded protein: CASSIGRGAYEQYF.

CDR3 nucleotide sequence: TGTGCCATCAGGGGGGACATCGATCAGCCCCAGCATTTT. This translates into CAIRGDIDQPQHF. The rearrangement joins TRBV10-3 to TRBJ1-5; a weak D match, TRBD1 (6 bases). V lost 6 bases and J 5 bases, leaving 11 bases between the germline ends. The V gene's germline CDR1 is ENHRY and CDR2 SYGVKD. The CDR3 sequence is 13 residues long.

This chain uses TRBV6-1 with TRBJ2-7, with 7 bases identical to TRBD1. The V gene's germline CDR1 is MNHNS and CDR2 SASEGT. CDR3 length: 14 amino acids. Unmatched junction bases numbered 6, after V lost 7 bases and J lost 0 bases. This CDR3 reads CASTFGDSSYEQYF. In nucleotides, the CDR3 is TGTGCCAGCACTTTCGGGGACAGCTCCTACGAGCAGTACTTC.

The chain carries TRBV21-1 and TRBJ2-1; TRBD1, the table's D call, lacks a check against the DNA. TRBV21-1 is assigned pseudogene status. The length of the CDR3 is 16 residues. The CDR3 sequence is CASSDRGPPVGREQFF. The CDR3 region has the DNA TGTGCCAGCAGCGACAGGGGACCCCCCGTTGGGCGTGAGCAGTTCTTC.

The rearrangement links TRBV4-1 to TRBJ2-2; D remains unclear. Trimming stripped 3 bases from V and 5 bases from J, with 7 bases between. There are 13 residues in the CDR3. The germline V gene encodes CDR1 MGHRA and CDR2 YSYEKL. The CDR3 DNA sequence: TGCGCCAGCAGCCAGTTAACGACCGGGGAGCTGTTTTTT. This codes for CASSQLTTGELFF.

The chain joins TRBV6-5 to TRBJ2-4, with TRBD2 identical over 8 bases. From germline, CDR1 is MNHEY and CDR2 SVGAGI. Trimming took 6 bases from V and 7 from J; bases not matched to a gene: 8. This CDR3 comprises 14 residues. The CDR3 DNA reads as TGTGCCAGCAGCCGAGCGGGAGAGGGGAACATTCAGTACTTC. It specifies CASSRAGEGNIQYF.

The rearrangement joins TRBV5-1 to TRBJ1-4; D remains ambiguous. This CDR3 spans 15 amino acids. The V and J ends lost 2 bases and 3 bases respectively, with 11 bases between them. Germline V gene lookup returns CDR1 SGHRS and CDR2 YFSETQ. The CDR3 bases are TGCGCCAGCAGCTTATTCCAGCATCCTAATGAAAAACTGTTTTTT. Translation gives CASSLFQHPNEKLFF.

V is TRBV18 and J is TRBJ1-4; the match to TRBD1 covers 7 bases. CDR3 length: 14 residues. CDR1 and CDR2 from the germline V gene are KGHSH and LQKENI. With V trimmed by 1 base and J by 8 bases, 4 bases remained unmatched. CDR3 sequence: CASSPQGAREKLFF. CDR3 DNA: TGTGCCAGCTCACCACAGGGGGCTCGGGAAAAACTGTTTTTT.

The chain recombines TRBV6-1 with TRBJ1-2; D is undetermined. Germline CDR1 MNHNS, CDR2 SASEGT. The CDR3 length is 12 residues. With 9 bases removed from V and 8 bases from J, the gap between germline ends came to 16 bases. In DNA, the CDR3 is TGTGCCAGTGAACGGGAATCAAGAGGCTACACCTTC. It codes for CASERESRGYTF.

V and J are TRBV15 and TRBJ1-4, with a weak D call TRBD1 (5 bases). Trimming removed 1 base at V and 0 bases at J, with 21 bases between. CDR3 length: 20 residues. CDR1 and CDR2 from the germline V gene are LNHNV and YYDKDF (reference sequence). In DNA form, the CDR3 reads TGTGCCACCAGCAGAGCCCCCCCAGGGATATTCAATCCAACTAATGAAAAACTGTTTTTT. It yields the protein CATSRAPPGIFNPTNEKLFF.

The chain recombines TRBV6-1 with TRBJ1-2; TRBD1 might be the D (5 bases). V shed 4 bases and J shed 1 base, with 19 bases lying between them. Looked up from germline, CDR1 is MNHNS and CDR2 is SASEGT. There are 17 residues in the CDR3. CDR3 nucleotides: TGTGCCAGCAGTGGGGGGGGAGCGTTAGCGATTAACTATGGCTACACCTTC. This translates into CASSGGGALAINYGYTF.

This chain uses TRBV9 with TRBJ2-7, with 7 bases fitting TRBD1. The trim removed 4 bases at V and 5 bases at J, leaving 18 bases unmatched. CDR3 length: 17 residues. Germline V gene data show CDR1 as SGDLS and CDR2 as YYNGEE. CDR3 sequence: CASSQRDRVFSSNEQYF. In nucleotides, the CDR3 is TGTGCCAGCAGCCAACGGGACAGAGTCTTCAGTAGTAACGAGCAGTACTTC.